This entry lists 3 T cell receptor beta chains sequenced from one sample in a study of blood T cells in healthy people across ages. It was with a sample-barcoded 5' primer and a J-beta primer mix that a second PCR of roughly 6 to 12 cycles was run. TCRdb independently ran MiXCR on the 5' RACE reads; one entry per CDR3 protein. The data show 800,000 to 1,300,000 distinct CDR3 sequences, 20% to 25% seen once. This sample was shared with a second study, whose subject was T cells of mothers and their children.

Sequenced: blood. These receptors came from a girl aged 2 to 9 in good health.

V usage is TRBV2 and J usage is TRBJ2-5; D unclear. The germline V and J ends were trimmed by 7 bases and 5 bases, with 5 bases remaining between them. This CDR3 has 10 amino acids. The germline gives CDR1 SNHLY, CDR2 FYNNEI. The CDR3 protein is CASKVETQYF. DNA of the CDR3: TGTGCCAGCAAGGTGGAGACCCAGTACTTC.

The chain uses TRBV29-1 and TRBJ2-7; maybe TRBD1 (5 bases). Germline CDR1 and CDR2: SQVTM and ANQGSEA. The ends were cut back, 6 bases at V and 6 bases at J, with 15 bases in the middle. This CDR3 contains 12 residues. The chain's CDR3 is CSVSWGGVEQYF. The CDR3 DNA follows: TGCAGCGTCTCATGGGGCGGAGTCGAGCAGTACTTC.

Only a few counts were recorded for this clonotype. The chain uses TRBV7-2 and TRBJ1-4; 8 bases align to TRBD1. Germline V gene data show CDR1 as SGHTA and CDR2 as FQGNSA. The CDR3 length is 14 residues. V gave up 3 bases and J gave up 7 bases; unmatched junction bases: 4. The DNA for the CDR3 is TGTGCCAGCAGCTTCTCAGGGGGCAGTGAAAAACTGTTTTTT. Protein sequence: CASSFSGGSEKLFF.